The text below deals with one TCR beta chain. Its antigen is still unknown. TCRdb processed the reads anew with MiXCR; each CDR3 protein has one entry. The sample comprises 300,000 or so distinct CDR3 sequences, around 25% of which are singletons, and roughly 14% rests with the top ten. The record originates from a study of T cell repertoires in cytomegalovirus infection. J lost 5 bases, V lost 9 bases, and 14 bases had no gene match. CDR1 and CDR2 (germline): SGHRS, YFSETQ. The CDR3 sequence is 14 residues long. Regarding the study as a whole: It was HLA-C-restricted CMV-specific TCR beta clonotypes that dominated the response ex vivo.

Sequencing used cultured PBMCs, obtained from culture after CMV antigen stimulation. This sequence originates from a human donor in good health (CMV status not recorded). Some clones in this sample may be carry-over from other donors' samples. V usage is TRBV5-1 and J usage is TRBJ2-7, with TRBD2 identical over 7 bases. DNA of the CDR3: TGCGCCACCTCAGCGGGACCGGGGGTCCACGAGCAGTACGTC. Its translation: CATSAGPGVHEQYV.